The TCR beta chain under discussion was sequenced for a study of type 1 regulatory T cells (dated by TCRdb to the early 2020s). Regarding the complete study: The study characterized an in vitro protocol that generated a Tr1-enriched, alloantigen-specific CD4 T cell product named T-allo10. Patients with hematological malignancies who were receiving allogeneic hematopoietic stem cell transplantation were the group in which T-allo10 was being clinically evaluated.

On this clonotype: Its antigen is unknown. Base qualities are missing; no much larger clone stands one base away.

T-allo10 cells derived from donors were reported to be host alloantigen-specific and anergic, and to suppress in an alloantigen-specific manner. These reads were obtained on an Illumina MiSeq. Starting from the raw public reads, TCRdb applied fastp trimming at Q25, assembled clones with MiXCR and retained in-frame beta chains. Entries are consolidated by CDR3 protein sequence, retaining the most common genes and DNA. The sample table holds about 68,000 distinct CDR3 sequences, of which about 69% were seen once. The ten biggest clones cover 7.6% of the sample. Per the germline V gene (reference sequence), DFQATT is the CDR1 and SNEGSKA is the CDR2. There are 14 amino acids in the CDR3, from cysteine to phenylalanine inclusive. The DNA shown is the 42-base CDR3, in frame from base 1. V is clipped by 0 bases and J by 4 bases, and the sequence between their germline boundaries is 13 bases long.

The chain is assembled from TRBV20-1 and TRBJ2-7; a tentative D call is TRBD1 (7 bases match). What was sequenced was cultured T cells, either the whole culture or a sorted T cell fraction (not recorded which). Reading the label with the study, this specimen's cell subset or site is: Tr1-enriched cell product generated in vitro against host alloantigens. This clonotype was sampled from a human donor in good health. The sequenced DNA is TGCAGTGCTAGAGATGGGGGGACAGCATACGAGCAGTACTTC. It specifies CSARDGGTAYEQYF.